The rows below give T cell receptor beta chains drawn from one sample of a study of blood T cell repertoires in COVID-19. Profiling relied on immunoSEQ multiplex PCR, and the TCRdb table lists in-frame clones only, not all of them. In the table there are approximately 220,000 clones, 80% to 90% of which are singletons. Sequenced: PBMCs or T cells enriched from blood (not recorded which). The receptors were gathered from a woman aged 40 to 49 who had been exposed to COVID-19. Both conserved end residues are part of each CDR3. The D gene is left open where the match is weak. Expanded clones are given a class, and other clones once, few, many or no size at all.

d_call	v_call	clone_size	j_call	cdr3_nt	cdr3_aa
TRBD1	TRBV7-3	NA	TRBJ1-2	TGTGCCAGCAGCCCATCGGGACAGCATAACTATGGCTACACCTTC	CASSPSGQHNYGYTF
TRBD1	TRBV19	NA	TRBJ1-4	TGTGCCAGTAGTATTACAGGGGGGAATGAAAAACTGTTTTTT	CASSITGGNEKLFF
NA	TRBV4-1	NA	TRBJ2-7	TGCGCCAGCAGCCAAGATTCGGGGTACACCTACGAGCAGTACTTC	CASSQDSGYTYEQYF
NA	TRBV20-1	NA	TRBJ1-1	TGCAGTGCTAGTCTTAAAAATGAAGCTTTCTTT	CSASLKNEAFF
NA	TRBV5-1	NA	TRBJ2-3	TGCGCCAGCAGCGGAAGGGGAGATACGCAGTATTTT	CASSGRGDTQYF
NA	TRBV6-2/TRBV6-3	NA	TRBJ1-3	TGTGCCAGCAGTTACTCCTCCTCAGGTTTCTCTGGAAACACCATATATTTT	CASSYSSSGFSGNTIYF
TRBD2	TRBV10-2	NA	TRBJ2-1	TGCGCCACCAGCGGGGGATACTCCTACAATGAGCAGTTCTTC	CATSGGYSYNEQFF
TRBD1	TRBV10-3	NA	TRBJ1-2	TGTGCCATCAGGGGACAGGGATCAGACGGCTACACCTTC	CAIRGQGSDGYTF
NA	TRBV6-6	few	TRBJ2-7	TGTGCCAGCTCGAGGGCGGGCAGGCCCTACGAGCAGTACTTC	CASSRAGRPYEQYF
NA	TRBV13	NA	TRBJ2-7	TGTGCCAGCAGCGTACAAACCTACGAGCAGTACTTC	CASSVQTYEQYF
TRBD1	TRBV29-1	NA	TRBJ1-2	TGCAGCGTTGACCCACAGGGGGACGGGGGTGGCTACACCTTC	CSVDPQGDGGGYTF
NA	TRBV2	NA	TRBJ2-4	TGTGCCAGCAGTGAAGTACGGATTCAGTACTTC	CASSEVRIQYF
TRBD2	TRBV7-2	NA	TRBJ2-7	TGTGCCAGCAGCTCTAGCGGCAGCTCCTACGAGCAGTACTTC	CASSSSGSSYEQYF
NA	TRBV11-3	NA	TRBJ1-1	TGTGCCAGCAGCCCGAGGCCAAGCACTGAAGCTTTCTTT	CASSPRPSTEAFF
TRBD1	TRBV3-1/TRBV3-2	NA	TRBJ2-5	TGTGCCAGCAGCCAAGGGAGAGGACAGGGTGGGTCCCGAGAGACCCAGTACTTC	CASSQGRGQGGSRETQYF
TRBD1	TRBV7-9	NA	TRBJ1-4	TGTGCCAGCAGCCGGGGGGGACAGAGGAATGAAAAACTGTTTTTT	CASSRGGQRNEKLFF
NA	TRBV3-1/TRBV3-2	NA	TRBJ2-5	TGTGCCAGCAGGGCAGGGGGGGAGACCCAGTACTTC	CASRAGGETQYF
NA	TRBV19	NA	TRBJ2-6	TGTGCCAGTAGTATAGGACTAGCTGGGGCCAACGTCCTGACTTTC	CASSIGLAGANVLTF
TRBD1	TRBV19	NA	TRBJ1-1	TGTGCCAGTAGTATAGCACACAGGGGAAATGAAGCTTTCTTT	CASSIAHRGNEAFF
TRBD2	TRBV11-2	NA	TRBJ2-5	TGTGCCAGCAGCTCCAGACTAGCGGGGAGCCAAGAGACCCAGTACTTC	CASSSRLAGSQETQYF
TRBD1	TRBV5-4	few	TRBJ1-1	TGTGCCAGCAGCCGGGACAGGGGGGACCAAGCTTTCTTT	CASSRDRGDQAFF
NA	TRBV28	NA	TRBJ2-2	TGTGCCAGCATGGGACACCTAAACACCGGGGAGCTGTTTTTT	CASMGHLNTGELFF
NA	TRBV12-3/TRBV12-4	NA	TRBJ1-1	TGTGCCAGCAGTTTAGACAGGTTAAATACTTTCTTT	CASSLDRLNTFF
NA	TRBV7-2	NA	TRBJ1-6	TGTGCCAGCAGCTTAGACAGTTTTTCACCCCTCCACTTT	CASSLDSFSPLHF
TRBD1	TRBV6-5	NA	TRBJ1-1	TGTGCCAGCACTAAAGGGGGCGGTGAAGCTTTCTTT	CASTKGGGEAFF
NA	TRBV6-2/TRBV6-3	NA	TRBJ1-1	TGTGCCAGCAGTTACCGGGGACACACAGTCGAAGCTTTCTTT	CASSYRGHTVEAFF
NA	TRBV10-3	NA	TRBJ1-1	TGTGCCATCACCCTACAGGGGAACACTGAAGCTTTCTTT	CAITLQGNTEAFF
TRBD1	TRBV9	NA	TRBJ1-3	TGTGCCAGCAGCGTAGAGGGACAGGGGTTTGACACCATATATTTT	CASSVEGQGFDTIYF
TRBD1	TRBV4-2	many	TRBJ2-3	TGTGCCAGCAGCCTGGGACAGGGTCCAGATACGCAGTATTTT	CASSLGQGPDTQYF
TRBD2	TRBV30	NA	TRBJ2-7	TGTGCCTGGAGTGTGAGCGGGAGCTCCTACGAGCAGTACTTC	CAWSVSGSSYEQYF
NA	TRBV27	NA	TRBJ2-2	TGTGCCAGCAGTTCCGGACTATTAGGGGCCGGGGAGCTGTTTTTT	CASSSGLLGAGELFF
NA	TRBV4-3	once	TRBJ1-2	TGCGCCAGCAGCCAAGGTGTAGGGGAAGGTAACTATGGCTACACCTTC	CASSQGVGEGNYGYTF
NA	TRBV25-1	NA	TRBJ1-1	TGTGCCAGCAGTGGATGGGCAGACACAGTTGAAGCTTTCTTT	CASSGWADTVEAFF
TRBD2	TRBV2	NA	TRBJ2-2	TGTGCCAGCAGAACCGGAACTAGCGGGGGGCTAGAACACCGGGGAGCTGTTTTT	CASRTGTSGGLEHRGAVF
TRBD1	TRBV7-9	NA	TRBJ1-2	TGTGCCAGCAGCTTACGGGACAGCTATGGCTACACCTTC	CASSLRDSYGYTF
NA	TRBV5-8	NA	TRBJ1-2	TGTGCCAGCAGCTTGGCGTCAGGGATGTTAAACTATGGCTACACCTTC	CASSLASGMLNYGYTF
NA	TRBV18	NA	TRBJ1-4	TGTGCCAGCTCACCTGGACAGAGAAATGAAAAACTGTTTTTT	CASSPGQRNEKLFF
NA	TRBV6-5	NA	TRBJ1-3	TGTGCCAGCAGGATTCAGGAAAGCTCTGGAAACACCATATATTTT	CASRIQESSGNTIYF
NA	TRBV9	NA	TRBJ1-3	TGTGCCAGCAGCGTAGGGCTAGCTGGAAACACCATATATTTT	CASSVGLAGNTIYF
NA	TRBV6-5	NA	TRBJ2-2	TGTGCCAGCAAGGCGAGGTCGACCGGGGAGCTGTTTTTT	CASKARSTGELFF
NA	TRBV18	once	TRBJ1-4	TGTGCCAGCTCACCACGGGAGACTAATGAAAAACTGTTTTTT	CASSPRETNEKLFF
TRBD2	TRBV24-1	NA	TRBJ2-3	TGTGCCACCAGTGGGACTAGCGGGGGCAAACCCACAGATACGCAGTATTTT	CATSGTSGGKPTDTQYF
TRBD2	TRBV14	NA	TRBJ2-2	TGTGCCAGCAGCCAGACTAGCGGGGTGACCGGGGAGCTGTTTTTT	CASSQTSGVTGELFF
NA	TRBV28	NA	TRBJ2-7	TGTGCCAGCAGTTTTACCTACCGGGACACGTCCTACGAGCAGTACTTC	CASSFTYRDTSYEQYF
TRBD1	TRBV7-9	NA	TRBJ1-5	TGTGCCAGCGCAGACACAGGGGATCAGCCCCAGCATTTT	CASADTGDQPQHF
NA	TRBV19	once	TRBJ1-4	TGTGCCAGTAGTGGCTCCCAGGGATATAATGAAAAACTGTTTTTT	CASSGSQGYNEKLFF
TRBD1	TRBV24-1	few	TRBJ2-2	TGTGCCACCAGTGACCTGACAGGGATGACCGGGGAGCTGTTTTTT	CATSDLTGMTGELFF
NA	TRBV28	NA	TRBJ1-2	TGTGCCAGCAGTTTATATCTACAGAATGGTGGCTACACCTTC	CASSLYLQNGGYTF
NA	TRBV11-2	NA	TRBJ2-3	TGTGCCAGCAGCCCCCAAAGAGCAGATACGCAGTATTTT	CASSPQRADTQYF
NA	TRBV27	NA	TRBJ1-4	TGTGCCAGCAGTTTATCTGGGGCGGGGACTAATGAAAAACTGTTTTTT	CASSLSGAGTNEKLFF
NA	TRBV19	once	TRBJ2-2	TGTGCCAGTAGTATAGGGTTCGGGGACACCTACACCGGGGAGCTGTTTTTT	CASSIGFGDTYTGELFF